This TCR beta chain emerged from a study of blood T cell repertoires in COVID-19. About the study: Donors in the United States, Italy and Spain gave samples during acute or convalescent COVID-19. In each case, the material was cDNA or gDNA derived from T cells, B-cell-depleted T cells, or PBMCs.

Authors' processing steps: Quantification of nucleated cells was approximated via reference gene primer amplification. Profiling relied on immunoSEQ multiplex PCR, and the TCRdb table lists in-frame clones only, not all of them. The V and J calls and clone size were taken over from that table, and D and trimming were inferred from the DNA. The sample holds fewer than 150,000 clones, roughly nine tenths seen once. Germline V gene lookup returns CDR1 SGDLS and CDR2 YYNGEE. V shed 0 bases, J shed 0 bases, and the junction held 7 bases outside the gene matches. This CDR3 is 18 amino acids long. This receptor was obtained from a human donor in a cohort sampled during active COVID-19. The V call is TRBV9, the J call TRBJ2-7; 12 nucleotides match TRBD2. Sequencing was performed on peripheral blood. The CDR3 bases are TGTGCCAGCAGCGTAGCGCCTAGCGGGGGGGACCACTCCTACGAGCAGTACTTC. It yields the protein CASSVAPSGGDHSYEQYF.